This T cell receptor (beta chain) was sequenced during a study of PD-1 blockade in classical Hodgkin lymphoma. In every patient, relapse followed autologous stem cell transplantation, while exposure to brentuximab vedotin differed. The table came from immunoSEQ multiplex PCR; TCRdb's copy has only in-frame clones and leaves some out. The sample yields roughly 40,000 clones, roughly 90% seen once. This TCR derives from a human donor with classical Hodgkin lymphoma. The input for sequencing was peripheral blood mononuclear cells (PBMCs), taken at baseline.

The CDR3 loop reads CASSYSSTALYGYTF. For the CDR3, the DNA is TGTGCCAGCAGTTACTCGTCTACAGCCCTCTATGGCTACACCTTC. This chain joins TRBV6-6 and TRBJ1-2; D not certain. V was clipped by 0 bases and J by 4 bases, with 12 bases between them. This CDR3 has 15 residues. Germline V gene data show CDR1 as MNHNY and CDR2 as SVGAGI (reference sequence).